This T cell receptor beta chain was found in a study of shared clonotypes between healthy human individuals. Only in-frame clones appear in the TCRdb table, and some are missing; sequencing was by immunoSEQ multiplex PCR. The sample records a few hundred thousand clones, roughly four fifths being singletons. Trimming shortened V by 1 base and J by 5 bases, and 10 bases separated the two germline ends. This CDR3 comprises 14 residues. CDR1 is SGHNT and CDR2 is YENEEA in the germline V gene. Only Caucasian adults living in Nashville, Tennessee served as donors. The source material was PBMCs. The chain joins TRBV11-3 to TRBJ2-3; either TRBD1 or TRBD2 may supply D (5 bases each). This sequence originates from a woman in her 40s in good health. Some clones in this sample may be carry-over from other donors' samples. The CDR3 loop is CASSLGRQGDTQYF. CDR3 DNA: TGTGCCAGCAGCTTAGGGAGGCAGGGAGATACGCAGTATTTT. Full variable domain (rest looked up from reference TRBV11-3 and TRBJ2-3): EAGVVQSPRYKIIEKKQPVAFWCNPISGHNTLYWYLQNLGQGPELLIRYENEEAVDDSQLPKDRFSAERLKGVDSTLKIQPAELGDSAVYLCASSLGRQGDTQYFGPGTRLTVL.